Each of the 5 T cell receptor beta chains below was sequenced from the same sample in a study of cytomegalovirus exposure and HLA in healthy donors. Libraries were prepared by immunoSEQ multiplex PCR; TCRdb keeps only in-frame clonotypes and omits some of them. In the table there are 200,000 or so clones, approximately 88% of which are singletons. The material sequenced was PBMCs. The receptors here all came from a man aged 18 to 29 in good health and CMV-seropositive.

The chain is built from TRBV7-9 and TRBJ1-2, with 9 bases fitting TRBD1. The ends lost 5 bases at V and 8 bases at J; junction bases unmatched: 12. CDR3 length: 15 amino acids. The germline gives CDR1 SEHNR, CDR2 FQNEAQ (reference sequence). The CDR3 nucleotides read TGTGCCAGCAGCCAGACGGGACAGGGATTGCGGGGCTACACCTTC. It specifies CASSQTGQGLRGYTF.

Only one count was recorded for this clone. This chain links TRBV7-2 with TRBJ2-4; 7 bases map to TRBD2. The germline V gene encodes CDR1 SGHTA and CDR2 FQGNSA. The CDR3 runs to 19 residues. Trimming at V came to 1 base and at J to 3 bases, leaving 15 bases not matched to a gene. CDR3 loop: CASSLGAMGGGPSKNIQYF. CDR3 nucleotide sequence: TGTGCCAGCAGCTTAGGCGCTATGGGGGGAGGGCCGAGCAAAAACATTCAGTACTTC.

The DNA of the CDR3 is TGTGCCAGAAGCAGACGACAGACTGAGTCCTACGAGCAGTACTTC. This codes for CARSRRQTESYEQYF. The chain uses TRBV5-3 and TRBJ2-7, with D tentatively TRBD1 (5 bases). TRBV5-3 has ORF status, its function being uncertain. V lost 4 bases and J 1 base, leaving 15 bases between the germline ends. The CDR3 totals 15 residues.

The chain uses TRBV6-1 and TRBJ1-1; TRBD1 matches at 7 bases. Per germline, CDR1 MNHNS and CDR2 SASEGT. The V gene end was trimmed by 7 bases and the J gene end by 2 bases; junction bases not matched to a gene: 7. The CDR3 is 14 amino acids. The CDR3 here is CASMLDRVNTEAFF. The DNA of the CDR3 is TGTGCCAGCATGCTTGACAGGGTAAACACTGAAGCTTTCTTT.

The rearrangement links TRBV7-9 to TRBJ2-3; no clear D. Trimming stripped 5 bases from V and 3 bases from J, with 6 bases between. The CDR3 is made up of 12 amino acids. Germline V lookup: CDR1 SEHNR, CDR2 FQNEAQ (reference sequence). CDR3 amino acids: CASSHGTDTQYF. The CDR3 region has the DNA TGTGCCAGCAGCCACGGTACAGATACGCAGTATTTT.